This T cell receptor (beta chain) was sequenced for a study of T-cell reconstitution after alpha-beta-depleted transplantation in children. Unique molecular identifiers featured in how the TCRbeta library was prepared. TCRdb ran MiXCR on the PCR reads and lists one entry per CDR3 protein. Of some 200,000 distinct CDR3 sequences in the sample, under 8.5% were seen once. This clonotype has only a few counts. No antigen is known for it. Germline lookup yields CDR1 SGHRS and CDR2 YFSETQ. The CDR3 consists of 13 residues. Losses at the gene ends were 4 bases for V and 2 bases for J; bases not matched to a gene: 3. Study-wide results and caveats: The main origin of T-cell counts and diversity one year after transplant was newly produced T cells. About two months after transplant, alpha-beta T cells reportedly came from several hundred expanded graft clones. TCRbeta diversity was high at day 60 in some patients (a result of surviving recipient T cells and thymic progenitors).

Source: PBMCs, mostly from graft donor cells, taken 360 days after TCRalphabeta/CD19-depleted stem cell transplant. This TCR derives from a male patient aged 2 to 10 who had a stem cell transplant for acute myeloid leukemia, so the T cells may come from the graft donor. The chain recombines TRBV5-1 with TRBJ2-7; 7 bases align to TRBD1. DNA for the CDR3: TGCGCCAGCAGCCCGGACAGGACCTACGAGCAGTACTTC. Protein: CASSPDRTYEQYF.